Detailed here is one T cell receptor beta chain. Profiling relied on immunoSEQ multiplex PCR, and the TCRdb table lists in-frame clones only, not all of them. Of about 160,000 clones listed, roughly 83% are singletons. This entry is derived from a study of blood T cell repertoires in COVID-19. In the study overall: Spain, Italy and the United States supplied samples that represented acute and convalescent COVID-19.

This TCR was recovered from a woman older than 75 with active or convalescent COVID-19. Sequenced sample: peripheral blood.

CDR3 in amino acids: CASRRGVETQYF. The DNA for the CDR3 is TGTGCCAGCAGACGGGGTGTAGAGACCCAGTACTTC. The V and J genes are TRBV27 and TRBJ2-5; D possibly corresponds to TRBD2 (5 bases). V was pared by 6 bases and J by 4 bases, with 9 bases between. Germline loops: CDR1 MNHEY, CDR2 SMNVEV (reference sequence). This CDR3 comprises 12 residues.